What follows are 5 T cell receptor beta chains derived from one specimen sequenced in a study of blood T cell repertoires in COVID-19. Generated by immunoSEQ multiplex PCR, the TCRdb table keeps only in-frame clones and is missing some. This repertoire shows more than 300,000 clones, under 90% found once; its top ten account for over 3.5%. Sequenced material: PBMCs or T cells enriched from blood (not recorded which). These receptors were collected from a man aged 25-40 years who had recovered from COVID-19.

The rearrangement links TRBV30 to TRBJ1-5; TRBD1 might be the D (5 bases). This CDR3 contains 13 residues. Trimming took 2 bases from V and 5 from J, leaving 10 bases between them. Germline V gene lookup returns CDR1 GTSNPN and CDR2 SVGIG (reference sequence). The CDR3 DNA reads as TGTGCCTGGAGTACCCAGGGTTATCAGCCCCAGCATTTT. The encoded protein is CAWSTQGYQPQHF.

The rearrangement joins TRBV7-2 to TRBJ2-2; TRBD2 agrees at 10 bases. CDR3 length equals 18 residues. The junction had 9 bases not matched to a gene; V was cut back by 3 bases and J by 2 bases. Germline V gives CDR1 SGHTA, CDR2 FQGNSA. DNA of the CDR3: TGTGCCAGCAGCTTCATCCCCGGACTAGCGGTAAACACCGGGGAGCTGTTTTTT. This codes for CASSFIPGLAVNTGELFF.

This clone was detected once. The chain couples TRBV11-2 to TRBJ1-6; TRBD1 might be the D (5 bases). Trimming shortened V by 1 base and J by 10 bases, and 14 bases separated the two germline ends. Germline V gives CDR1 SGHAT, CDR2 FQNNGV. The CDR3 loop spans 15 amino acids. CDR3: CASSLVERGVSPLHF. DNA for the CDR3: TGTGCCAGCAGCTTAGTTGAAAGGGGTGTATCACCCCTCCACTTT.

CDR3 bases: TGTGCCATCAGTGAGACTAGGACAGGCACCTACGAGCAGTACTTC. Amino acid sequence: CAISETRTGTYEQYF. This chain uses TRBV10-3 with TRBJ2-7; the match to TRBD1 covers 7 bases. Trimming took 2 bases from V and 2 from J; bases not matched to a gene: 6. The germline gives CDR1 ENHRY, CDR2 SYGVKD. The CDR3 sequence is 15 residues long.

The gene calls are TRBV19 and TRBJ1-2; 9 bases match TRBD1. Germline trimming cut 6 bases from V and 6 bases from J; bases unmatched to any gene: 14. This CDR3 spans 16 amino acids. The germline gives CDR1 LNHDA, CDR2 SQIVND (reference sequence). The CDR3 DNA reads TGTGCCAGTAGAACAAACCGTCGGGGACAGGGTGATGGCTACACCTTC. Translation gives CASRTNRRGQGDGYTF.